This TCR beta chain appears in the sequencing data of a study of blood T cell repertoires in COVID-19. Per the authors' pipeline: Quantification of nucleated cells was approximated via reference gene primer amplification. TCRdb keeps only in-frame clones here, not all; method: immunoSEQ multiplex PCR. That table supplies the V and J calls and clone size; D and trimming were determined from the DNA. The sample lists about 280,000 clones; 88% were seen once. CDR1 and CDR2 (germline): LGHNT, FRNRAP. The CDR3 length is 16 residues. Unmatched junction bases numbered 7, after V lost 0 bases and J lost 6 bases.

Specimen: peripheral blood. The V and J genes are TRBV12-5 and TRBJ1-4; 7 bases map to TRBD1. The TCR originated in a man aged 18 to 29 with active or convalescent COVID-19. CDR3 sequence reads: CASGLVEQGWYEKLFF. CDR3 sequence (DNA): TGTGCTAGTGGTTTGGTGGAACAGGGGTGGTATGAAAAACTGTTTTTT.